The 10 T cell receptor beta chains listed next were all sequenced from one sample in a study of T cells in Graves' hyperthyroidism and ophthalmopathy. Authors of the study amplified TCR beta CDR3 regions from RNA transcripts. The HTBI primer set drove a first-round RT-PCR of the TCR CDR3. TCRdb independently ran MiXCR on the multiplex PCR reads; one entry per CDR3 protein. The sample records around 690,000 distinct CDR3 sequences, 17% being singletons. Sequenced: blood. The receptors stem from a man aged 50-59 years with Graves' hyperthyroidism.

The rearrangement uses TRBV30 and TRBJ1-2; D unresolved. Trimming shortened V by 3 bases and J by 3 bases, and 14 bases separated the two germline ends. The germline V gene encodes CDR1 GTSNPN and CDR2 SVGIG (reference sequence). The CDR3 is 14 amino acids. The CDR3, as DNA: TGTGCCTGGAGGAGGTACCCAAAGGACTATGGCTACACCTTC. Amino acids: CAWRRYPKDYGYTF.

This sequence joins TRBV6-2 or TRBV6-3 and TRBJ2-6; 7 bases are a match to TRBD2. CDR3 length: 17 residues. Germline CDR1 MNHEY, CDR2 SVGEGT. V lost 7 bases and J lost 4; bases outside the gene matches: 13. CDR3 bases: TGTGCCAGCACCGACTCGAGGGAGGGGACCGGGGCCAACGTCCTGACTTTC. Translated, it gives CASTDSREGTGANVLTF.

In its sample, this clonotype was seen a few times. The chain has TRBV4-2 and TRBJ2-7, with 7 bases lining up with TRBD2. Germline trimming cut 1 base from V and 6 bases from J; bases unmatched to any gene: 9. CDR1 and CDR2 (germline): LGHNA, YNFKEQ. The CDR3 runs to 15 residues. Here the CDR3 DNA reads TGTGCCAGCAGCCAAGGGCGGGGGAAAGGCTCCGAGCAGTACTTC. Its protein is CASSQGRGKGSEQYF.

With respect to this clonotype: One junction end does not reproduce the germline sequence, and a read error may be involved. CDR3 amino acids: CASSPGSGVGETQYF. CDR3 nucleotides: TGTGCTAGCAGCCCAGGATCCGGGGTGGGAGAGACCCAGTACTTC. The chain has TRBV7-7 and TRBJ2-5, with D possibly TRBD2 on 5 matching bases. CDR1 is SSHAT and CDR2 is FNYEAQ in the germline V gene (reference sequence). This CDR3 region has 15 residues.

This clonotype was found many times. The chain couples TRBV27 to TRBJ1-1; D perhaps matches TRBD1 (6 bases). Germline V gene sequence: CDR1 MNHEY, CDR2 SMNVEV (reference sequence). V lost 3 bases, J lost 6 bases, and 11 bases lay in between. CDR3 length equals 13 residues. CDR3 DNA sequence: TGTGCCAGCAGTTTGGGGGGCGTAGCTGAAGCTTTCTTT. Amino acids: CASSLGGVAEAFF.

Details on this clonotype: The junction differs from germline at one of its ends, possibly a read error. The chain links TRBV27 to TRBJ2-1, with 11 bases lining up with TRBD2. The germline CDR1 and CDR2 sequences are MNHEY and SMNVEV (reference sequence). The CDR3 runs 16 residues. CDR3 loop: CASSNRPLAGADEQLF. The CDR3 bases are TGTGCCAGCAGTAACCGCCCACTAGCGGGAGCGGATGAGCAGCTCTTC.

This clonotype was seen only a few times. The V and J genes are TRBV20-1 and TRBJ2-2; 7 bases match TRBD1. Trimming cost V 3 bases and J 5 bases; bases outside gene matches: 9. The CDR3 totals 15 residues. In germline, CDR1 is DFQATT, CDR2 SNEGSKA (reference sequence). This CDR3 is CSARGTGARTGELFF. The DNA for the CDR3 is TGCAGTGCTAGGGGAACAGGGGCCCGGACCGGGGAGCTGTTTTTT.

The gene calls are TRBV19 and TRBJ2-7; the D gene is possibly TRBD1 (5 bases). There are 18 residues in the CDR3. The V end was cut by 5 bases, the J end by 1 base, with 24 bases between. The V gene's germline CDR1 is LNHDA and CDR2 SQIVND (reference sequence). In DNA, the CDR3 is TGTGCCAGTAGTTCCATCAATGGGGCGACGGCCCGATCCTACGAGCAGTACTTC. Its translation: CASSSINGATARSYEQYF.

The chain couples TRBV20-1 to TRBJ2-7; perhaps TRBD1 as D (6 bases). The CDR3 has 12 amino acids. Between the trimmed V and J ends, which lost 5 bases and 6 bases, there was a span of 14 bases. In germline, CDR1 is DFQATT, CDR2 SNEGSKA (reference sequence). The CDR3 DNA reads TGCAGTGCTCACAGGGAAGTGGGCGAGCAGTACTTC. This codes for CSAHREVGEQYF.

DNA for the CDR3: TGTGCCAGCAAGGAGGTTCACACCGGGGAGCTGTTTTTT. It codes for CASKEVHTGELFF. The chain links TRBV7-9 to TRBJ2-2; weak D call: TRBD2 (5 bases). Germline assignment: CDR1 SEHNR and CDR2 FQNEAQ (reference sequence). CDR3 length: 13 amino acids. V lost 7 bases and J 3 bases, leaving 9 bases between the germline ends.